This TCR beta chain came from a study of cytomegalovirus exposure and HLA in healthy donors. The wider study: The 120 validation repertoires and the approximately 670 first-cohort repertoires shared a platform, a later analysis reported. Study findings and constraints: CMV antigen specificity of a few CMV-associated chains was confirmed in vitro. The study designated roughly 160 TCR beta chains cytomegalovirus-associated.

Libraries were prepared by immunoSEQ multiplex PCR; TCRdb keeps only in-frame clonotypes and omits some of them. The sample consists of roughly 230,000 clones, about nine tenths of them appearing once. V dropped 5 bases and J dropped 5; count of bases not matched to a gene: 6. Germline loops: CDR1 SNHLY, CDR2 FYNNEI. This CDR3 has 15 amino acids. This clone was seen only a few times. Its antigen is unknown. The sequence was collected from a woman aged 30 to 39 in good health and CMV-seronegative. The sequenced material came from PBMCs. The chain employs TRBV2 and TRBJ2-2; TRBD2 aligns across 9 bases. CDR3 sequence reads: CASSRTSAHTGELFF. CDR3 DNA sequence: TGTGCCAGCAGTAGGACTAGCGCTCATACCGGGGAGCTGTTTTTT.